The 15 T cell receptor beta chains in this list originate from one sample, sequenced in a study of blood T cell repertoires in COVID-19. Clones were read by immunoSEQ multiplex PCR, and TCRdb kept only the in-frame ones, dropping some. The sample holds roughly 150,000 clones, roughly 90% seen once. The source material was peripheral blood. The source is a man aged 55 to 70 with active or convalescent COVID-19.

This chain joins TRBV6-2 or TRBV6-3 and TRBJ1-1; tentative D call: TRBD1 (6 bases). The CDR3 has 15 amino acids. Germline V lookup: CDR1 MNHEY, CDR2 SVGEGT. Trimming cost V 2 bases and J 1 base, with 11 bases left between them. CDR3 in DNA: TGTGCCAGCAGTTACCGAATCAGGGGGAACACTGAAGCTTTCTTT. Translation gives CASSYRIRGNTEAFF.

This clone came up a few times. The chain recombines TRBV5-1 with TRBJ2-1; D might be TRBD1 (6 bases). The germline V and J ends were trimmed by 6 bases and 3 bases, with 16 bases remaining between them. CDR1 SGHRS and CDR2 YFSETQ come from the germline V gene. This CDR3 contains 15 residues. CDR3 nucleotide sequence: TGCGCCAGCAAGATCCGACAGGCCCACTACAATGAGCAGTTCTTC. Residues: CASKIRQAHYNEQFF.

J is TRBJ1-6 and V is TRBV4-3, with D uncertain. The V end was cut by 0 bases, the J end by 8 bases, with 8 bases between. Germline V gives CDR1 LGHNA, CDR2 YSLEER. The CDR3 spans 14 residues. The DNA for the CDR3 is TGCGCCAGCAGCCAAGATGTCTTATATTCACCCCTCCACTTT. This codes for CASSQDVLYSPLHF.

The CDR3 sequence is CASSQQGGRGYTF. The CDR3 coding sequence is TGTGCCAGCAGCCAACAGGGGGGAAGAGGCTACACCTTC. This chain joins TRBV3-1 (or the pseudogene TRBV3-2) and TRBJ1-2; 7 bases fit TRBD1. Germline-derived CDR1 and CDR2 are LGHDT and YNNKEL (reference sequence). V was clipped by 2 bases and J by 8 bases; unmatched bases: 5. This CDR3 spans 13 amino acids.

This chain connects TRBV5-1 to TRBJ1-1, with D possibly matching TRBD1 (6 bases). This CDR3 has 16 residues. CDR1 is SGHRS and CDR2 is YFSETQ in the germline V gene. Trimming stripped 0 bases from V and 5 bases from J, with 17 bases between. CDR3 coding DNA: TGCGCCAGCAGCTTGGGACAGGCTCAACAAGGGACTGAAGCTTTCTTT. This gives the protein CASSLGQAQQGTEAFF.

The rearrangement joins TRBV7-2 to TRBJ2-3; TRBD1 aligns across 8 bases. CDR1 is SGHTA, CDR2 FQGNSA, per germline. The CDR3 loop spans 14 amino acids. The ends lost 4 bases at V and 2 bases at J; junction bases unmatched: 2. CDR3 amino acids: CASSSTGVTDTQYF. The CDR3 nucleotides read TGTGCCAGCAGCTCGACAGGGGTCACAGATACGCAGTATTTT.

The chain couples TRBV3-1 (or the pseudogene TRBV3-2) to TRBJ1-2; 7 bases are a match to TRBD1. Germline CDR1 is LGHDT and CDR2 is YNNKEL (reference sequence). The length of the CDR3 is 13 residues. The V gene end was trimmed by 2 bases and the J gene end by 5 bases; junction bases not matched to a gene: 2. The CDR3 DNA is TGTGCCAGCAGCCAACAGGGGGTTTATGGCTACACCTTC. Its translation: CASSQQGVYGYTF.

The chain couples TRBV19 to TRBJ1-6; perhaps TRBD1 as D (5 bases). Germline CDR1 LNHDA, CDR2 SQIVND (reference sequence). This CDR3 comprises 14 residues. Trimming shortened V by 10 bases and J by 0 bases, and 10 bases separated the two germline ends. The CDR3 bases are TGTGCCACCGCAGACAGCTCCTATAATTCACCCCTCCACTTT. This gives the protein CATADSSYNSPLHF. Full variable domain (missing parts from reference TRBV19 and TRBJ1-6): DGGITQSPKYLFRKEGQNVTLSCEQNLNHDAMYWYRQDPGQGLRLIYYSQIVNDFQKGDIAEGYSVSREKKESFPLTVTSAQKNPTAFYLCATADSSYNSPLHFGNGTRLTVT.

CDR3 coding DNA: TGTGCCAGCAGCTCGGGGACAGAAGAAGAGACCCAGTACTTC. This translates into CASSSGTEEETQYF. This chain joins TRBV11-3 and TRBJ2-5; 7 bases line up with TRBD1. V gave up 4 bases and J gave up 3 bases; unmatched junction bases: 5. The V gene's germline CDR1 is SGHNT and CDR2 YENEEA. The CDR3 has 14 residues. The full variable domain, in which reference TRBV11-3 and TRBJ2-5 provide the parts outside the CDR3, is EAGVVQSPRYKIIEKKQPVAFWCNPISGHNTLYWYLQNLGQGPELLIRYENEEAVDDSQLPKDRFSAERLKGVDSTLKIQPAELGDSAVYLCASSSGTEEETQYFGPGTRLLVL.

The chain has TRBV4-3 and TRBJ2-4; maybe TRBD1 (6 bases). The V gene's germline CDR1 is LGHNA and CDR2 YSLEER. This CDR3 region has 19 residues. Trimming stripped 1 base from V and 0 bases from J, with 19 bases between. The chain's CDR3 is CASSQVEQGFPLAKNIQYF. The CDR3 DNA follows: TGCGCCAGCAGCCAAGTAGAACAGGGTTTCCCCTTAGCCAAAAACATTCAGTACTTC.

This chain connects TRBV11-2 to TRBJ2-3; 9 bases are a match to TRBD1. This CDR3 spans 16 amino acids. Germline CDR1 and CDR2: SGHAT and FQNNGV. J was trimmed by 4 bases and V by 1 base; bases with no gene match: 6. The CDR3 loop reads CASSLVGTGNPDTQYF. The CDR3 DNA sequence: TGTGCCAGCAGCTTAGTAGGGACAGGGAACCCAGATACGCAGTATTTT.

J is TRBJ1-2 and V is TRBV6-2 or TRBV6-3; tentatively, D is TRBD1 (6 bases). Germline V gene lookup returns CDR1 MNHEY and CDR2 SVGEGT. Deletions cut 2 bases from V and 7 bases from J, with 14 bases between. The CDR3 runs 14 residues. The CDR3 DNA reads TGTGCCAGCAGTTACCCGGACAGAGTTCTTGGCTACACCTTC. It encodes CASSYPDRVLGYTF.

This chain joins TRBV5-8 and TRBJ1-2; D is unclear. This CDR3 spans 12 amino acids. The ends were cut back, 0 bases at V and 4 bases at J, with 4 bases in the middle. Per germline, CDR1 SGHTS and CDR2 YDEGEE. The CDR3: CASSLASYGYTF. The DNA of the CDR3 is TGTGCCAGCAGCTTGGCTAGCTATGGCTACACCTTC.

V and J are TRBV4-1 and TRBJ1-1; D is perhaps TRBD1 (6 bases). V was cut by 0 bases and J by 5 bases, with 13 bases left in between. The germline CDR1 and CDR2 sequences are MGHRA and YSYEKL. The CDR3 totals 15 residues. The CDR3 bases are TGCGCCAGCAGCCAAGAAAACAGGGTCCGAACTGAAGCTTTCTTT. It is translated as CASSQENRVRTEAFF.

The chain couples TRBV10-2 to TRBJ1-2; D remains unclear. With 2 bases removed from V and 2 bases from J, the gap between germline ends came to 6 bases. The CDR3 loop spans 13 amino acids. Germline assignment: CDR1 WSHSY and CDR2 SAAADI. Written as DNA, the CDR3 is TGCGCCAGCAGTGAGGGCGGGAACTATGGCTACACCTTC. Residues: CASSEGGNYGYTF.